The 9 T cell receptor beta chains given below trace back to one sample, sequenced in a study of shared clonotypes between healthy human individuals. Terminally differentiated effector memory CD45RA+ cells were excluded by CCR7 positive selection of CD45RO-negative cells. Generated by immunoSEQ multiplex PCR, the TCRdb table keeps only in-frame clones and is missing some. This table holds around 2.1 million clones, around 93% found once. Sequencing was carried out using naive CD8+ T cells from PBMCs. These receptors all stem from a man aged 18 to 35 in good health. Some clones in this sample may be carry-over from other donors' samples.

As DNA, the CDR3 is TGTGCCAGCAGTTACAAGGGGGCCGCAATAGATACGCAGTATTTT. Its protein product is CASSYKGAAIDTQYF. This rearrangement joins TRBV6-6 to TRBJ2-3; 7 bases map to TRBD1. This CDR3 has 15 amino acids. Germline assignment: CDR1 MNHNY and CDR2 SVGAGI (reference sequence). V was clipped by 2 bases and J by 5 bases; unmatched bases: 7.

As DNA, the CDR3 is TGTGCCATCAGTGGACTAGCGGGAGTTCTGGAGACCCAGTACTTC. Protein product: CAISGLAGVLETQYF. This chain connects TRBV10-3 to TRBJ2-5; 12 nucleotides line up with TRBD2. Germline CDR1 is ENHRY and CDR2 is SYGVKD. J lost 5 bases, V lost 4 bases, and 5 bases had no gene match. The CDR3 covers 15 residues.

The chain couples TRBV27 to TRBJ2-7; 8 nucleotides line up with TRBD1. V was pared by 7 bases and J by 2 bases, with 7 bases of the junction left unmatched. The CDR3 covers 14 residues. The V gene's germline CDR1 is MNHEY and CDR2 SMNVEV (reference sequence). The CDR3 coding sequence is TGTGCCAGCAAAGAAGACAGGGGTCCCTACGAGCAGTACTTC. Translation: CASKEDRGPYEQYF.

The CDR3, as DNA: TGTGCCAGCAGACCACGTGGACACCCGATCTCCTACGAGCAGTACTTC. Its translation is CASRPRGHPISYEQYF. V usage is TRBV27 and J usage is TRBJ2-7; D possibly corresponds to TRBD1 (5 bases). Trimming cost V 6 bases and J 0 bases, with 18 bases left between them. The CDR3 is made up of 16 amino acids. Germline V gene sequence: CDR1 MNHEY, CDR2 SMNVEV (reference sequence).

The CDR3 protein is CASSSRTSGYYEQYF. The CDR3 nucleotides read TGTGCCAGCAGCTCACGGACTAGCGGGTACTACGAGCAGTACTTC. The chain links TRBV7-2 to TRBJ2-7, with 11 bases lining up with TRBD2. There are 15 residues in the CDR3. V lost 4 bases and J lost 3; bases outside the gene matches: 5. CDR1 and CDR2 from the germline V gene are SGHTA and FQGNSA.

In nucleotides, the CDR3 is TGTGCCAGCAGCCCGTTGGGGGGTCGGAGCGGGAGAATGGACAATGAGCAGTTCTTC. Translation gives CASSPLGGRSGRMDNEQFF. The chain couples TRBV2 to TRBJ2-1; TRBD2 aligns across 8 bases. The CDR3 length is 19 residues. The V segment lost 6 bases and the J segment 5 bases; nucleotides outside the gene matches: 21. Per germline, CDR1 SNHLY and CDR2 FYNNEI.

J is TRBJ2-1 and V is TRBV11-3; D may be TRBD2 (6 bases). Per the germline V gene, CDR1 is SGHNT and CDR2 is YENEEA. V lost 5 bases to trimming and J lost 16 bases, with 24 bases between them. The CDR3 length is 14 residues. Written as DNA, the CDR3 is TGTGCCAGCAGCCCCCCCGGAGGGTCCCCCGCCCCTTTCTTC. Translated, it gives CASSPPGGSPAPFF.

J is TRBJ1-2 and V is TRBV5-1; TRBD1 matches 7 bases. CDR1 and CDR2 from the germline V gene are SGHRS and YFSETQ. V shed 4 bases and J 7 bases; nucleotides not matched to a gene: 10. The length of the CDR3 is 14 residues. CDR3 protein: CASSPTGLHPGYTF. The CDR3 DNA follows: TGCGCCAGCAGCCCGACAGGGTTGCACCCTGGCTACACCTTC.

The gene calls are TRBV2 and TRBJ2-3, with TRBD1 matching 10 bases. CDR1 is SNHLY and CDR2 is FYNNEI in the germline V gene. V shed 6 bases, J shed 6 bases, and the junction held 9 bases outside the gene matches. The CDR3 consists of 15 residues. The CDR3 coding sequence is TGTGCCAGCAGGACGGGACAGGGGTTTTGGGATACGCAGTATTTT. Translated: CASRTGQGFWDTQYF.